This paragraph covers one T cell receptor beta chain sequence. No antigen is known for it. V gave up 8 bases and J gave up 0 bases, with 10 bases separating them. The CDR3 sequence is 13 residues long. Germline V gene lookup returns CDR1 ENHRY and CDR2 SYGVKD. It was 5'RACE with constant-segment primers that produced the TCR alpha and TCR beta cDNA libraries, which carried sample barcodes and UMIs. TCRdb redid the calling of the 5' RACE reads with MiXCR, one entry per CDR3 protein. The sample records 160,000 or so distinct CDR3 sequences, roughly 31% being singletons. These data are taken from a study of T-cell memory formation after mild COVID-19. Notes on the study in general: Contracting CD4+ clones sat mainly in CM and EM; CD8+ in EMRA.

The TCR originated in an adult woman who had mild COVID-19 (a few samples of this study predate the infection). Cell type and time point are not known. The chain has TRBV10-3 and TRBJ1-1, with a possible D match to TRBD1 (5 bases). Sequenced input: PBMCs or a T cell subset sorted from them (not recorded which). CDR3 sequence: CAIVGGVNTEAFF. CDR3 DNA sequence: TGTGCCATCGTAGGAGGGGTGAACACTGAAGCTTTCTTT.